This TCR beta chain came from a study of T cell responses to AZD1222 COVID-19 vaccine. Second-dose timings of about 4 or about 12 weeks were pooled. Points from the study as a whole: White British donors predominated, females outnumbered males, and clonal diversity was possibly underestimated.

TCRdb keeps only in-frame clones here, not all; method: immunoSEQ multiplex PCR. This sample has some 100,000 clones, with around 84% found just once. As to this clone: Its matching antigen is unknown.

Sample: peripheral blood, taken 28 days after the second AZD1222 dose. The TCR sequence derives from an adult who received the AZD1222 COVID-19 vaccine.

The CDR3 reads CASSQEAGAGPTGELFF. The CDR3, as DNA: TGTGCCAGCAGCCAAGAAGCGGGAGCGGGACCAACCGGGGAGCTGTTTTTT. The chain recombines TRBV4-2 with TRBJ2-2, with 8 bases identical to TRBD2. Germline lookup yields CDR1 LGHNA and CDR2 YNFKEQ. J was trimmed by 5 bases and V by 0 bases; bases with no gene match: 8. The CDR3 consists of 17 residues.